The source of this TCR beta chain is a study of OX40 agonist ivuxolimab in advanced cancers. In terms of the full investigation: The costimulatory receptor OX40 (CD134) was targeted by ivuxolimab, a fully human IgG2 agonistic monoclonal antibody. The paper describes the monotherapy dose-escalation part (N ≈ 52 patients) of the phase I trial of ivuxolimab. The point of sequencing TCRbeta in the periphery was to test whether ivuxolimab changed TCR sequence diversity and drove clonal T-cell expansion. Patients were allowed to have had prior anti-PD-1, anti-PD-L1 or anti-CTLA-4 therapy, and about 40% of the dose-escalation patients had been treated with checkpoint inhibitors. Intravenous ivuxolimab was administered to patients every 2 weeks at six dose levels: 0.01, 0.1, 0.3, 1.5, 3 and 10 mg/kg. In the dose-escalation cohort, around four fifths of patients were male, and the mean age was 60 years with a range of roughly 20 to 80. Of the 50 to 55 dose-escalation patients, hepatocellular carcinoma was present in 19, melanoma in approximately 15, renal cell carcinoma in 9 and head and neck cancer in 9. Three dose-escalation patients achieved partial responses, one with hepatocellular carcinoma and two with cutaneous melanoma. Study-level results and caveats: After ivuxolimab, expanded clones were on average more numerous among CD8+ T cells than among CD4+ T cells. In the 0.1-3.0 mg/kg groups, partial responders were among the patients with the lowest normalized peripheral clonal expansion, particularly in CD8+ T cells. Low levels of normalized T-cell clonal expansion were also seen in some nonresponding patients. The antigen specificity of the clonally expanded peripheral T cells was not determined. At doses of 0.1 to 3.0 mg/kg, clonal expansion of both CD4+ and CD8+ T cells in blood was seen between baseline and week 6.

Patients with a history of autoimmune disease or receiving systemic immunosuppression were excluded from the trial. Peripheral blood for TCR sequencing was collected from all dose cohorts at baseline, on cycle 4 day 1, and on cycle 7 day 1. Samples were obtained from an open-label, multicenter, first-in-human phase I dose-escalation trial of ivuxolimab. Adults with locally advanced or metastatic head and neck squamous cell, hepatocellular, melanoma or renal cell carcinoma were enrolled in the trial. Before TCR sequencing, CD4+ and CD8+ T cells were separately sorted from peripheral blood. In this sample, this clone turned up once. The antigen it binds to is not known. Within one base of it there is no much larger clone, and no base qualities were kept. To sequence the TCRbeta CDR3 region, genomic DNA was isolated from the sorted cells. TCRbeta CDR3 regions were sequenced using the immunoSEQ Assay. TCRdb holds this immuneACCESS table with in-frame rearrangements only. Some clones are missing; in checked studies, unresolved V genes explain under half, and the rest has no known cause. Present in this sample are around 78,000 clones, around 85% of which were seen just once. The top ten hold 4.6% of the sample.

This specimen was CD4+ or CD8+ T cells sorted from blood, taken in a trial of the OX40 agonist ivuxolimab. The sequence was obtained from an adult with an advanced solid tumor such as melanoma, head and neck, liver or kidney cancer.

The nucleotides read TGCGCCAGCAGCTTGGGGCAGGGAGGCGATGAGCAGTTCTTC. Translated, this gives CASSLGQGGDEQFF. The chain couples TRBV5-1 to TRBJ2-1; a tentative D match to TRBD2 spans 6 bases. The CDR3 goes from the cysteine to the phenylalanine over 14 residues. Only the CDR3 portion is preserved as DNA: 42 bases, with reading frame beginning at the first base. CDR1 and CDR2 are read off the germline V gene as SGHRS and YFSETQ. V and J lose 0 bases and 8 bases, and a span of 12 bases separates them.